This T cell receptor (gamma chain) was recovered during a study of Vδ1+ human thymocytes. Study-level results: In the thymus, TRG and TRD repertoires looked highly polyclonal with Gaussian CDR3 lengths.

Germline values: CDR1 VTNTFY, CDR2 YDVSTARD (reference sequence). The CDR3 consists of 12 residues. Unmatched junction bases numbered 4, after V lost 0 bases and J lost 8 bases. Concerning this clone: The antigen is undetermined.

Sequences come from RNA converted to cDNA by reverse transcription. The CDR3 regions were amplified by multiplex PCR from V-gene primers to a constant-region primer. TCRdb re-identified clones in the multiplex PCR reads via CATT. The sample contains tens of thousands of gamma-chain clones, 12% to 15% of which appear only once. This sequence joins TRGV3 and TRGJ1 or TRGJ2. The receptor was derived from a child under two years old who had congenital heart surgery. The sample was Vdelta1+ gamma-delta thymocytes from the thymus. Subset: FACS-sorted CD3+ TCRalphabeta- TCRVdelta1+ TCRVdelta2- thymocytes. The CDR3 here is CATWDRPHKKLF. The CDR3 DNA is TGTGCCACCTGGGACAGGCCCCATAAGAAACTCTTT.